Shown below are 20 T cell receptor beta chains from a single sample sequenced in a study of cytomegalovirus exposure and HLA in healthy donors. The table came from immunoSEQ multiplex PCR; TCRdb's copy has only in-frame clones and leaves some out. In the table there are tens of thousands of clones, roughly nine tenths of which are singletons. Sequenced material: PBMCs. The source is a man between 18 and 35 years old in good health and CMV-seronegative.

The chain employs TRBV5-4 and TRBJ2-1, with TRBD2 identical over 9 bases. The CDR3 covers 16 residues. The germline V gene has CDR1 SGHNT and CDR2 YYREEE (reference sequence). The trim removed 3 bases at V and 0 bases at J, leaving 4 bases unmatched. CDR3 DNA sequence: TGTGCCAGCAGCTCTCAAGCGGGGGGCTCCTACAATGAGCAGTTCTTC. This encodes CASSSQAGGSYNEQFF. The full variable domain, in which reference TRBV5-4 and TRBJ2-1 provide the parts outside the CDR3, is ETGVTQSPTHLIKTRGQQVTLRCSSQSGHNTVSWYQQALGQGPQFIFQYYREEENGRGNFPPRFSGLQFPNYSSELNVNALELDDSALYLCASSSQAGGSYNEQFFGPGTRLTVL.

The CDR3 reads CASSAGSSTDTQYF. The CDR3 DNA sequence: TGTGCCAGCAGCGCGGGGTCTAGCACAGATACGCAGTATTTT. The V and J genes are TRBV9 and TRBJ2-3; D is perhaps TRBD2 (5 bases). Deletions cut 3 bases from V and 0 bases from J, with 8 bases between. The CDR3 extends over 14 amino acids. Germline V lookup: CDR1 SGDLS, CDR2 YYNGEE.

The chain uses TRBV5-5 and TRBJ2-3; tentatively, D is TRBD2 (5 bases). Trimming left V 0 bases short and J 2 bases short, with 10 bases between. CDR1 SGHKS and CDR2 YYEKEE come from the germline V gene (reference sequence). CDR3 length: 15 amino acids. The CDR3 region is CASSLESGITDTQYF. The CDR3 coding sequence is TGTGCCAGCAGCTTGGAATCGGGGATCACAGATACGCAGTATTTT.

The V and J genes are TRBV28 and TRBJ2-1; D uncertain. Germline loops: CDR1 MDHEN, CDR2 SYDVKM. V was cut by 2 bases and J by 10 bases, with 21 bases left in between. CDR3 size: 16 residues. The CDR3 nucleotides are TGTGCCAGCAGTTTAGCGGCACACGGCCTTAGATGGGAGCAGTTCTTC. Protein: CASSLAAHGLRWEQFF. Full variable domain (rest looked up from reference TRBV28 and TRBJ2-1): DVKVTQSSRYLVKRTGEKVFLECVQDMDHENMFWYRQDPGLGLRLIYFSYDVKMKEKGDIPEGYSVSREKKERFSLILESASTNQTSMYLCASSLAAHGLRWEQFFGPGTRLTVL.

This sequence joins TRBV7-9 and TRBJ2-3; D is perhaps TRBD2 (6 bases). Germline V lookup: CDR1 SEHNR, CDR2 FQNEAQ (reference sequence). The V end lost 0 bases, the J end lost 0 bases, and 7 bases lay between the germline ends. This CDR3 has 15 residues. The CDR3 loop reads CASSLAGGSTDTQYF. CDR3 bases: TGTGCCAGCAGCTTAGCGGGAGGTAGCACAGATACGCAGTATTTT.

The chain carries TRBV7-2 and TRBJ2-7; 10 bases map to TRBD2. The CDR3 extends over 16 amino acids. V lost 0 bases to trimming and J lost 5 bases; unmatched junction nucleotides: 7. Germline V gene sequence: CDR1 SGHTA, CDR2 FQGNSA. The chain's CDR3 is CASSLALAGVRNEQYF. The CDR3 bases are TGTGCCAGCAGCTTAGCGCTAGCGGGAGTAAGAAACGAGCAGTACTTC.

The chain joins TRBV14 to TRBJ2-7, with TRBD2 matching over 10 bases. Germline CDR1 is SGHDN and CDR2 is FVKESK. The trim removed 4 bases at V and 6 bases at J, leaving 6 bases unmatched. This CDR3 is 14 amino acids long. Written as DNA, the CDR3 is TGTGCCAGCAGCCCGCTAGCGGGAGTAGCCGAGCAGTACTTC. Translating gives CASSPLAGVAEQYF.

The chain combines TRBV30 with TRBJ2-3, with D uncertain. Germline V gene data show CDR1 as GTSNPN and CDR2 as SVGIG (reference sequence). V was cut by 2 bases and J by 4 bases, with 13 bases left in between. The CDR3 spans 14 residues. The CDR3 DNA reads TGTGCCTGGAGTATGCTGGGCCAGGCAGATACGCAGTATTTT. The encoded protein is CAWSMLGQADTQYF.

The J gene is TRBJ2-7, the V gene TRBV6-1; 8 bases map to TRBD1. The CDR3 has 14 residues. Trimming removed 6 bases from V and 4 bases from J; junction bases left unmatched: 8. CDR1 is MNHNS and CDR2 is SASEGT in the germline V gene. CDR3 sequence: CASSQDRGRYEQYF. Written as DNA, the CDR3 is TGTGCCAGCAGCCAAGACAGGGGTCGGTACGAGCAGTACTTC.

The table lists this clone with a count of one. The gene calls are TRBV7-3 and TRBJ1-2; TRBD1 might be the D (6 bases). V shed 5 bases and J shed 8 bases, with 15 bases lying between them. This CDR3 comprises 13 residues. Germline values: CDR1 SGHTA, CDR2 FQGTGA. CDR3 loop: CASSAQGSGGYTF. DNA of the CDR3: TGTGCCAGCAGCGCACAGGGATCCGGAGGCTACACCTTC.

CDR3 protein: CASSPQGGIDEKLFF. CDR3 DNA sequence: TGTGCCAGCTCACCGCAGGGAGGGATTGATGAAAAACTGTTTTTT. The chain has TRBV18 and TRBJ1-4; the D gene is possibly TRBD1 (5 bases). The CDR3 is 15 amino acids. Germline V gives CDR1 KGHSH, CDR2 LQKENI. V was clipped by 3 bases and J by 6 bases, with 14 bases between them.

This clone was seen a few times. V and J are TRBV6-5 and TRBJ2-7; D ambiguous. Germline V gives CDR1 MNHEY, CDR2 SVGAGI. CDR3 size: 14 residues. V was trimmed by 5 bases and J by 0 bases, leaving 11 bases between them. As DNA, the CDR3 is TGTGCCAGCAGTCCCGAGGTCGGCTCCTACGAGCAGTACTTC. It specifies CASSPEVGSYEQYF.

The rearrangement joins TRBV28 to TRBJ2-5, with a tentative D call TRBD1 (5 bases). V was pared by 11 bases and J by 0 bases, with 13 bases between. CDR1 and CDR2 from the germline V gene are MDHEN and SYDVKM. The CDR3 contains 13 residues. The CDR3 DNA sequence: TGTGCCTCGCGACAGAAGGACCAAGAGACCCAGTACTTC. Translation: CASRQKDQETQYF.

This clone was observed once. The chain has TRBV7-2 and TRBJ2-1, with 7 positions matching TRBD2. This CDR3 spans 15 amino acids. Looked up from germline, CDR1 is SGHTA and CDR2 is FQGNSA. V was pared by 5 bases and J by 2 bases, with 6 bases of the junction left unmatched. The CDR3 is CASSPRGTTYNEQFF. The CDR3 DNA sequence: TGTGCCAGCAGCCCCCGCGGGACTACCTACAATGAGCAGTTCTTC.

The chain links TRBV5-1 to TRBJ1-2; D might be TRBD1 (5 bases). The CDR3 runs 15 residues. V lost 0 bases and J lost 2, with 11 bases in between. The germline V gene encodes CDR1 SGHRS and CDR2 YFSETQ. In DNA, the CDR3 is TGCGCCAGCAGCTTGGAATGGGGCAAAAACTATGGCTACACCTTC. As protein: CASSLEWGKNYGYTF. The complete variable domain, with remaining parts taken from reference TRBV5-1 and TRBJ1-2, reads KAGVTQTPRYLIKTRGQQVTLSCSPISGHRSVSWYQQTPGQGLQFLFEYFSETQRNKGNFPGRFSGRQFSNSRSEMNVSTLELGDSALYLCASSLEWGKNYGYTFGSGTRLTVV.

V and J are TRBV5-1 and TRBJ2-7, with TRBD2 matching 9 bases. V dropped 0 bases and J dropped 4; count of bases not matched to a gene: 5. From germline, CDR1 is SGHRS and CDR2 YFSETQ. This CDR3 contains 15 residues. The CDR3 nucleotides are TGCGCCAGCAGCTTGGATACTAGCGGGTTATACGAGCAGTACTTC. As protein: CASSLDTSGLYEQYF.

V and J are TRBV27 and TRBJ1-2; TRBD1 agrees at 10 bases. V was clipped by 3 bases and J by 3 bases; unmatched bases: 7. The CDR3 spans 16 residues. From germline, CDR1 is MNHEY and CDR2 SMNVEV (reference sequence). DNA of the CDR3: TGTGCCAGCAGTTTTTATGGACAGGGGGTATACTATGGCTACACCTTC. Protein sequence: CASSFYGQGVYYGYTF.

The chain has TRBV5-1 and TRBJ2-3; 9 nucleotides match TRBD2. The CDR3 sequence is 16 residues long. Per germline, CDR1 SGHRS and CDR2 YFSETQ. V gave up 6 bases and J gave up 4 bases; unmatched junction bases: 12. The CDR3 coding sequence is TGCGCCAGCATGTACATTAGCGGGAGCGGGGCAGATACGCAGTATTTT. Its translation is CASMYISGSGADTQYF.

This chain connects TRBV18 to TRBJ2-2; D not certain. Germline V gene lookup returns CDR1 KGHSH and CDR2 LQKENI. The CDR3 is made up of 14 amino acids. V was pared by 4 bases and J by 7 bases, with 13 bases between. The CDR3 DNA reads TGTGCCAGCTCACTACTTCTAGAATTCGGGGAGCTGTTTTTT. Its translation is CASSLLLEFGELFF.

The chain has TRBV4-3 and TRBJ2-7; 7 positions agree with TRBD1. The CDR3 runs 13 residues. V lost 0 bases to trimming and J lost 9 bases; unmatched junction nucleotides: 5. Germline V gives CDR1 LGHNA, CDR2 YSLEER. The chain's CDR3 is CASSQDTGDAQYF. CDR3 DNA: TGCGCCAGCAGCCAAGACACAGGGGATGCGCAGTACTTC.